What follows describes a single T cell receptor (beta chain). Repertoires were generated with immunoSEQ multiplex PCR, while TCRdb's copy carries only in-frame clones and drops some. The sample holds around 130,000 clones, approximately 87% seen once. The sample originates from a study of cytomegalovirus exposure and HLA in healthy donors. The V end was cut by 6 bases, the J end by 4 bases, with 19 bases between. The germline gives CDR1 WNHNN, CDR2 SYGVQD (reference sequence). The CDR3 consists of 16 residues. The sequencing input was PBMCs. The TCR was taken from a woman in her 30s in good health and CMV-seronegative. The rearrangement uses TRBV10-1 and TRBJ1-3; TRBD1 might be the D (6 bases). Here the CDR3 DNA reads TGCGCCAGCAGCGACGGCGGCAGGGGACAAGGAAACACCATATATTTT. This sequence encodes CASSDGGRGQGNTIYF.